The next 28 T cell receptor beta chains were all read from a single sample in a study of blood T cells in healthy people across ages. A sample-barcoded 5' primer and a J-beta primer mix were used in a second PCR of roughly 7 to 12 cycles. TCRdb reanalysed the 5' RACE reads using MiXCR and keeps one entry per CDR3 protein. The sample lists some 1.5 million distinct CDR3 sequences, 28% occurring once. Sequencing was carried out using blood. These receptors were collected from a woman in her twenties or thirties in good health.

This clonotype was observed a few times. J is TRBJ2-7 and V is TRBV28; D may be TRBD1 (6 bases). This CDR3 is built from 14 residues. The ends were cut back, 7 bases at V and 6 bases at J, with 19 bases in the middle. The germline V gene has CDR1 MDHEN and CDR2 SYDVKM. For the CDR3, the DNA is TGTGCCAGCATAGGGGACACCTCTTTAGCCGAGCAGTACTTC. This gives the protein CASIGDTSLAEQYF.

This clonotype was recorded a few times. The chain joins TRBV3-1 to TRBJ2-3, with D unclear. The germline V gene has CDR1 LGHDT and CDR2 YNNKEL (reference sequence). With 1 base removed from V and 2 bases from J, the gap between germline ends came to 4 bases. The CDR3 length is 13 residues. The CDR3 DNA sequence: TGTGCCAGCAGCCAAGGGCTCACAGATACGCAGTATTTT. It codes for CASSQGLTDTQYF.

With regard to this clonotype: This clone may be a read error of a much larger clone one base away. The V call is TRBV10-3, the J call TRBJ2-7, with a possible D match to TRBD2 (6 bases). This CDR3 has 13 amino acids. Germline assignment: CDR1 ENHRY and CDR2 SYGVKD. As DNA, the CDR3 is TGTGACATCAGGGCCTCCCTCGGGGGCGAGCAGTACTTC. Protein product: CDIRASLGGEQYF.

This clonotype was recorded at least ten times. The chain is built from TRBV3-1 and TRBJ2-4, with 12 bases lining up with TRBD2. This CDR3 comprises 13 residues. Germline-derived CDR1 and CDR2 are LGHDT and YNNKEL (reference sequence). J was trimmed by 8 bases and V by 8 bases; bases with no gene match: 4. In DNA, the CDR3 is TGTGCCAGCCTAGCGGGGGGGTCGGACATTCAGTACTTC. This translates into CASLAGGSDIQYF.

This clonotype was detected ten times or more. V usage is TRBV5-1 and J usage is TRBJ2-7; D is uncertain. The CDR3 is 15 residues long. The V gene's germline CDR1 is SGHRS and CDR2 YFSETQ. V lost 2 bases, J lost 3 bases, and 15 bases lay in between. The CDR3 DNA reads TGCGCCAGCAGCTTACCTACTTATCCCAACTACGAGCAGTACTTC. This codes for CASSLPTYPNYEQYF.

A remark on this clonotype: Compared with germline, one end of the junction differs, possibly owing to a read error. This CDR3 reads CAGRPGRDLYNEQFF. Here the CDR3 DNA reads TGTGCCGGCAGACCCGGTAGGGACTTATACAATGAGCAGTTCTTC. The rearrangement uses TRBV12-3 or TRBV12-4 and TRBJ2-1; tentative D call: TRBD2 (6 bases). The CDR3 has 15 amino acids.

The sample holds many counts of this clonotype. CDR3 protein: CASSDGAGGNNEQFF. Here the CDR3 DNA reads TGTGCCAGCAGTGACGGAGCGGGGGGGAACAATGAGCAGTTCTTC. J is TRBJ2-1 and V is TRBV6-4; 10 bases align to TRBD2. Looked up from germline, CDR1 is MRHNA and CDR2 is SNTAGT. The CDR3 totals 15 residues. Germline trimming cut 2 bases from V and 5 bases from J; bases unmatched to any gene: 3.

This clonotype showed up many times. The chain links TRBV20-1 to TRBJ2-7, with 9 bases fitting TRBD1. With 4 bases clipped from V and 1 base from J, the junction kept 5 bases outside the gene matches. CDR3 length: 14 residues. Germline V gene sequence: CDR1 DFQATT, CDR2 SNEGSKA (reference sequence). The CDR3 loop is CSANYRGLSYEQYF. The CDR3, as DNA: TGCAGTGCTAACTACAGGGGGCTGTCCTACGAGCAGTACTTC.

The chain joins TRBV9 to TRBJ2-2, with D unclear. CDR3 length: 13 residues. Trimming removed 3 bases at V and 8 bases at J, with 11 bases between. Germline assignment: CDR1 SGDLS and CDR2 YYNGEE. The DNA for the CDR3 is TGTGCCAGCAGCGCCACGAGGTGGGGGGAGCTGTTTTTT. Residues: CASSATRWGELFF.

This clonotype was seen many times. This chain uses TRBV10-2 with TRBJ2-7, with D uncertain. Germline loops: CDR1 WSHSY, CDR2 SAAADI. The CDR3 consists of 16 residues. Between the trimmed V and J ends, which lost 3 bases and 3 bases, there was a span of 18 bases. Here the CDR3 reads CASSEGPGVLDYEQYF. The CDR3 DNA reads TGCGCCAGCAGTGAAGGTCCTGGGGTTTTGGACTACGAGCAGTACTTC.

In DNA form, the CDR3 reads TGTGCCAGCAGCCCGGGCCAGGGCCGAGGGAATTCACCCCTCCACTTT. Translating it yields CASSPGQGRGNSPLHF. The rearrangement joins TRBV7-2 to TRBJ1-6; D might be TRBD1 (5 bases). This CDR3 has 16 residues. Germline V gene data show CDR1 as SGHTA and CDR2 as FQGNSA. V was clipped by 5 bases and J by 7 bases, with 18 bases between them.

A single count supports this clonotype. V and J are TRBV20-1 and TRBJ2-2, with D uncertain. Looked up from germline, CDR1 is DFQATT and CDR2 is SNEGSKA (reference sequence). There are 13 residues in the CDR3. Deletions cut 3 bases from V and 7 bases from J, with 12 bases between. For the CDR3, the DNA is TGCAGTGCTAGGGTAAGCAACGGCGGGGAGCTGTTTTTT. Its protein is CSARVSNGGELFF.

This clonotype was detected only a few times. The J gene is TRBJ1-6, the V gene TRBV7-9; D gene ambiguous. V lost 5 bases and J lost 3, with 11 bases in between. CDR3 size: 15 residues. Germline V CDR1 and CDR2: SEHNR, FQNEAQ (reference sequence). The CDR3 sequence is CASSRGPLYNSPLHF. For the CDR3, the DNA is TGTGCCAGCAGCCGAGGACCGCTCTATAATTCACCCCTCCACTTT.

As to this clonotype: Compared with germline, one end of the junction differs, possibly owing to a read error. The CDR3 DNA reads TGTACCAGTTCTTGGACAGGAGAGTTCGAGCAGTACTTC. It translates to CTSSWTGEFEQYF. This chain joins TRBV2 and TRBJ2-4; 7 bases agree with TRBD1. With the DNA end fitting TRBJ2-7 better, the J assignment may be wrong. The CDR3 covers 13 residues. The germline gives CDR1 SNHLY, CDR2 FYNNEI.

This clonotype appeared a few times. This rearrangement joins TRBV29-1 to TRBJ2-3; D is unresolved. With 7 bases removed from V and 6 bases from J, the gap between germline ends came to 11 bases. Germline V lookup: CDR1 SQVTM, CDR2 ANQGSEA. The CDR3 consists of 11 residues. CDR3 sequence reads: CSGLGADTQYF. The CDR3 nucleotides read TGCAGCGGCCTTGGAGCGGATACGCAGTATTTT.

Comment on this clonotype: Mismatch with germline at one junction end may stem from a read error. The rearrangement links TRBV6-1 to TRBJ2-6; 8 positions agree with TRBD1. There are 14 residues in the CDR3. Germline CDR1 reads MNHNS; CDR2 reads SASEGT. CDR3 amino acids: CASTRGPGTNVLTF. CDR3 nucleotide sequence: TGTGCCAGCACCAGGGGGCCTGGGACCAACGTCCTGACTTTC.

This clonotype was found a few times. One base away lies a much larger clone, so this may be a sequencing read error. The chain carries TRBV29-1 and TRBJ2-5; TRBD1 matches 8 bases. The closer fit of TRBJ2-1 to the DNA end suggests the J call may be wrong. The V gene's germline CDR1 is SQVTM and CDR2 ANQGSEA. This CDR3 has 16 residues. The CDR3 coding sequence is TGCAGCGTTGAGGGGACAGGAGATCCGGACCAAGAGACCCAGTTCTTC. This sequence encodes CSVEGTGDPDQETQFF.

This clonotype was recorded a few times. The chain couples TRBV7-2 to TRBJ2-3; 10 bases agree with TRBD1. Germline CDR1 SGHTA, CDR2 FQGNSA. This CDR3 contains 16 residues. After removal of 4 bases from V and 4 bases from J, the junction contained 8 bases not matched to a gene. The CDR3 protein is CASSSTGGASADTQYF. The CDR3 nucleotides read TGTGCCAGCAGCTCGACAGGGGGCGCAAGTGCAGATACGCAGTATTTT.

This clonotype was seen only a few times. The chain combines TRBV7-2 with TRBJ2-3; no clear D. The V end lost 5 bases, the J end lost 0 bases, and 9 bases lay between the germline ends. The CDR3 totals 14 residues. Germline CDR1 SGHTA, CDR2 FQGNSA. DNA for the CDR3: TGTGCCAGCAGCCCTCAACCCAGCACAGATACGCAGTATTTT. It codes for CASSPQPSTDTQYF.

This clonotype came up a few times. The chain links TRBV20-1 to TRBJ2-5; D remains ambiguous. V shed 8 bases and J shed 2 bases, with 15 bases lying between them. Germline-derived CDR1 and CDR2 are DFQATT and SNEGSKA (reference sequence). The length of the CDR3 is 13 residues. The CDR3 region is CSTQSTVQETQYF. The CDR3 DNA follows: TGCAGTACCCAATCTACCGTGCAAGAGACCCAGTACTTC.

V is TRBV28 and J is TRBJ2-1; TRBD2 agrees at 14 bases. CDR1 is MDHEN, CDR2 SYDVKM, per germline. Trimming removed 6 bases from V and 7 bases from J; junction bases left unmatched: 8. The CDR3 is 16 residues long. The CDR3, as DNA: TGTGCCAGCAGAAAGACTAGCGGGGGGGGAGGAAATGAGCAGTTCTTC. Translated, it gives CASRKTSGGGGNEQFF.

This clonotype occurred many times. The chain combines TRBV10-3 with TRBJ2-7; TRBD2 agrees at 7 bases. Germline V lookup: CDR1 ENHRY, CDR2 SYGVKD. V was clipped by 11 bases and J by 0 bases; unmatched bases: 10. This CDR3 region has 14 residues. The CDR3 reads CASWEGTSSYEQYF. For the CDR3, the DNA is TGTGCCTCCTGGGAGGGGACCTCCTCCTACGAGCAGTACTTC.

The V and J genes are TRBV11-2 and TRBJ2-5, with D possibly TRBD2 on 6 matching bases. This CDR3 is built from 15 residues. The ends were cut back, 5 bases at V and 5 bases at J, with 18 bases in the middle. CDR1 is SGHAT, CDR2 FQNNGV, per germline. CDR3 in DNA: TGTGCCAGCAGCGCGGGACTGGGGGTTGGCGAGACCCAGTACTTC. Its protein is CASSAGLGVGETQYF.

This clonotype was recorded at least ten times. The chain joins TRBV6-5 to TRBJ1-1; D not resolved. The germline V and J ends were trimmed by 6 bases and 2 bases, with 13 bases remaining between them. The CDR3 totals 14 residues. In germline, CDR1 is MNHEY, CDR2 SVGAGI. The CDR3 bases are TGTGCCAGCAGCCCCTGGACTGGAAACACTGAAGCTTTCTTT. Translating gives CASSPWTGNTEAFF.

This clonotype turned up a few times. The chain links TRBV3-1 to TRBJ1-6; perhaps TRBD1 as D (6 bases). The germline V and J ends were trimmed by 5 bases and 3 bases, with 14 bases remaining between them. The V gene's germline CDR1 is LGHDT and CDR2 YNNKEL (reference sequence). The CDR3 totals 16 residues. In DNA, the CDR3 is TGTGCCAGCAGCTGGACGGCAGGGGACTATAATTCACCCCTCCACTTT. It codes for CASSWTAGDYNSPLHF.

This chain uses TRBV10-3 with TRBJ2-3, with D maybe TRBD1 (6 bases). The CDR3 runs 12 residues. Trimming shortened V by 8 bases and J by 2 bases, and 8 bases separated the two germline ends. The germline gives CDR1 ENHRY, CDR2 SYGVKD. CDR3 amino acids: CAIEGDTDTQYF. The DNA for the CDR3 is TGTGCCATCGAGGGGGACACAGATACGCAGTATTTT.

The gene calls are TRBV13 and TRBJ2-4, with D unresolved. With 1 base removed from V and 13 bases from J, the gap between germline ends came to 14 bases. This CDR3 is built from 13 residues. The V gene's germline CDR1 is PRHDT and CDR2 FYEKMQ (reference sequence). In nucleotides, the CDR3 is TGTGCCAGCAGCTTAGAGCTTGGTAATGAGCAGTACTTC. Its translation: CASSLELGNEQYF.

The chain carries TRBV6-2 or TRBV6-3 and TRBJ2-1; no clear D gene. V was pared by 0 bases and J by 8 bases, with 5 bases between. In germline, CDR1 is MNHEY, CDR2 SVGEGT. This CDR3 region has 12 residues. In DNA, the CDR3 is TGTGCCAGCAGTTACTCGATCCATGAGCAGTTCTTC. Its protein is CASSYSIHEQFF.